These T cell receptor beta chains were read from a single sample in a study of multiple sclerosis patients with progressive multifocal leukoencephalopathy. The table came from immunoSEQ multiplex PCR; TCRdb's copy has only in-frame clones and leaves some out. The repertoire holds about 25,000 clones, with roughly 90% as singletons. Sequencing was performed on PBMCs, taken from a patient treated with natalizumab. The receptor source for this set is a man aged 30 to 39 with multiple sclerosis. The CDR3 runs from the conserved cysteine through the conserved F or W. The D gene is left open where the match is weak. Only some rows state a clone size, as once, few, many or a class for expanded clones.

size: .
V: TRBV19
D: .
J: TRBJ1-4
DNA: TGTGCCAGTAGTATCCCAGGGTTAAGAGAAAAACTGTTTTTT
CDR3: CASSIPGLREKLFF

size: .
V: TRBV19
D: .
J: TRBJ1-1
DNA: TGTGCCAGTAGTATTGGCAGCATGAACACTGAAGCTTTCTTT
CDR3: CASSIGSMNTEAFF

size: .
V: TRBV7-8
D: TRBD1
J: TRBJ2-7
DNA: TGTGCCAGCAGCTTAGGGGGACAGGGGCCGGAGCAGTACTTC
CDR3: CASSLGGQGPEQYF

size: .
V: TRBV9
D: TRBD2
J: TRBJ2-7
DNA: TGTGCCAGCAGCGTAGGCGGGAGACTGGACGAGCAGTACTTC
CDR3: CASSVGGRLDEQYF

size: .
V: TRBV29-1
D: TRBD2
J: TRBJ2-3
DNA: TGCAGCGTTGTGGGACTAGCGGGAGCGTACGGTACAGATACGCAGTATTTT
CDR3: CSVVGLAGAYGTDTQYF

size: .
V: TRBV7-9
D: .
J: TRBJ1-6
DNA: TGTGCCAGCAGCCTCGGGAATTCACCCCTCCACTTT
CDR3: CASSLGNSPLHF

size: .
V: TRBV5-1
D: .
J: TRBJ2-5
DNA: TGCGCCAGCAGCTTGGGATTTGGGCAGGGCCACAAAGAGACCCAGTACTTC
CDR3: CASSLGFGQGHKETQYF

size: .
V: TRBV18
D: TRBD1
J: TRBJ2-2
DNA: TGTGCCAGCTCACCGGACAGGGTCGACACCGGGGAGCTGTTTTTT
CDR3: CASSPDRVDTGELFF

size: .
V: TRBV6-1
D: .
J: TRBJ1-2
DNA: TGTGCCAGCAGTGCCTCCATACCCTATGGCTACACCTTC
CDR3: CASSASIPYGYTF

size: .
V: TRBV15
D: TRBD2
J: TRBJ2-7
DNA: TGTGCCACCAGCATCCTACCGGGGGGAACCTACGAGCAGTACTTC
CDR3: CATSILPGGTYEQYF

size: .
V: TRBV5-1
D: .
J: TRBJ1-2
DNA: TGCGCCAGCAGCTCGCAAGGGGTCGGCGATGGCTACACCTTC
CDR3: CASSSQGVGDGYTF

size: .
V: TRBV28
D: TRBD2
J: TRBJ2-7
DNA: TGTGCCAGCAGTCCCATGCGGGAGGCGTCCTACGAGCAGTACTTC
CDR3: CASSPMREASYEQYF

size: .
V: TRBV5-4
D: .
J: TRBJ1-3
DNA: TGTGCCAGCAGCAGGGGGGAGACAGGAGCTTCTGGAAACACCATATATTTT
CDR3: CASSRGETGASGNTIYF

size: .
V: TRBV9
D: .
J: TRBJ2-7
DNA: TGTGCCAGCAGCGCGGGACGGGGGCCCCACGAGCAGTACTTC
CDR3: CASSAGRGPHEQYF

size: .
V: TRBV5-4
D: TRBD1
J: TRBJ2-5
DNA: TGTGCCAGCAGCATACAGGGGAATGGGGAGACCCAGTACTTC
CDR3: CASSIQGNGETQYF

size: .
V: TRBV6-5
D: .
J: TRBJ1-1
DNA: TGTGCCAGCAGTGAAGCGAGGACTCGCGCTTTCTTT
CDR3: CASSEARTRAFF

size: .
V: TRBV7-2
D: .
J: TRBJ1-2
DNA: TGTGCCAGCAGTTCCGGGCCTCATGGCTACACCTTC
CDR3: CASSSGPHGYTF

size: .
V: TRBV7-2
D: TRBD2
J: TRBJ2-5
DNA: TGTGCCAGCAGCTTATGGGCGACGGGAGGGAAAGAGACCCAGTACTTC
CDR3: CASSLWATGGKETQYF

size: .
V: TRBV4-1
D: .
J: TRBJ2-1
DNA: TGCGCCAGCAGCCAAGCGAAGGGTACTTACAATGAGCAGTTCTTC
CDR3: CASSQAKGTYNEQFF

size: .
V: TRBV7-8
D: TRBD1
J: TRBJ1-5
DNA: TGTGCCAGCAGCTGGGGGGGACAGGGTAGTAATCAGCCCCAGCATTTT
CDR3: CASSWGGQGSNQPQHF

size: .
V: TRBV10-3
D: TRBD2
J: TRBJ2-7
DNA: TGTGCCATCAGTGCGACTAGCGGCTACGAGCAGTACTTC
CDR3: CAISATSGYEQYF

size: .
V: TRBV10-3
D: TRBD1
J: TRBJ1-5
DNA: TGTGCCATCAGCGGACAGGGGGAGGGTCAGCCCCAGCATTTT
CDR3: CAISGQGEGQPQHF

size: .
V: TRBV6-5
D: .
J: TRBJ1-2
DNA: TGTGCCAGCACGATACCCGGGTCCTACTATGGCTACACCTTC
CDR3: CASTIPGSYYGYTF

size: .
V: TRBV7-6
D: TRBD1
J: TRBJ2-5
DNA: TGTGCCAGCAGCCCATACAGGGGGTTTGAGACCCAGTACTTC
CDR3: CASSPYRGFETQYF

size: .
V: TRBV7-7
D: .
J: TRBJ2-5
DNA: TGTGCTCCTGGGGGAGAGACCCAGTACTTC
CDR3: CAPGGETQYF

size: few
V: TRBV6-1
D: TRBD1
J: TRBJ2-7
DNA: TGTGCCAGCAGTGAATCGACAGGGAATCCCCACGAGCAGTACTTC
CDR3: CASSESTGNPHEQYF

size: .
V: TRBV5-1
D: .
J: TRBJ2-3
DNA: TGCGCCAGCAGCTCGGATTTCCCCACAGATACGCAGTATTTT
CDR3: CASSSDFPTDTQYF

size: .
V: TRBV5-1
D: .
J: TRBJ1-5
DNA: TGCGCCAGCAGCTTGGCACCAGGAAATCAGCCCCAGCATTTT
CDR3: CASSLAPGNQPQHF